The following is a T cell receptor (beta chain) sequence with its context. The antigen is undetermined. This entry comes from a study of OX40 agonist ivuxolimab in advanced cancers. The repertoire was sequenced with immunoSEQ multiplex PCR; TCRdb's copy has only in-frame clones and lacks some. The sample includes 85,000 to 100,000 clones, 70% to 90% of them seen just once. Study-wide points: Certain nonresponders additionally had low normalized T-cell clonal expansion.

V was pared by 0 bases and J by 4 bases, with 5 bases of the junction left unmatched. This CDR3 has 16 amino acids. Germline V gene lookup returns CDR1 LNHNV and CDR2 YYDKDF (reference sequence). This rearrangement joins TRBV15 to TRBJ2-4, with TRBD1 matching 8 bases. This receptor was identified in an adult with an advanced solid tumor such as melanoma, head and neck, liver or kidney cancer. The source was CD4+ or CD8+ T cells sorted from blood, collected in a trial of the OX40 agonist ivuxolimab. The CDR3 DNA reads TGTGCCACCAGCAGAGATAATGGACAGGGAAAAAACATTCAGTACTTC. The encoded protein is CATSRDNGQGKNIQYF. The full variable domain, its missing parts supplied by reference TRBV15 and TRBJ2-4, is DAMVIQNPRYQVTQFGKPVTLSCSQTLNHNVMYWYQQKSSQAPKLLFHYYDKDFNNEADTPDNFQSRRPNTSFCFLDIRSPGLGDTAMYLCATSRDNGQGKNIQYFGAGTRLSVL.